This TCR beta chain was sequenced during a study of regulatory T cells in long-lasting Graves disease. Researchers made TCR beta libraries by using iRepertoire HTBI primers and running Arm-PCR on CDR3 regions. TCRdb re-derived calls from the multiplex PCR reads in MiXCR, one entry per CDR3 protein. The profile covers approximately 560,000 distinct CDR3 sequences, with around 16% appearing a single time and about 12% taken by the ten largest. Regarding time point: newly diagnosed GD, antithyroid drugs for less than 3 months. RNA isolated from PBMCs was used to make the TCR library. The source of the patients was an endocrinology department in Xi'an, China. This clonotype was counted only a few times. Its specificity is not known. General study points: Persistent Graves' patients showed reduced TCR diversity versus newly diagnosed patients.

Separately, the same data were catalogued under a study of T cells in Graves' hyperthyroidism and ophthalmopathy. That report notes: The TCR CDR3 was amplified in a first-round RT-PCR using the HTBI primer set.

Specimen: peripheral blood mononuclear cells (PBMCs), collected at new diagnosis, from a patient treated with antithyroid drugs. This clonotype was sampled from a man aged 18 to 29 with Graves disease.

CDR3 amino acids: CASSQAAASDTQYF. CDR3 DNA sequence: TGTGCCAGCAGCCAAGCAGCAGCCTCAGATACGCAGTATTTT. The rearrangement links TRBV3-1 to TRBJ2-3; D remains ambiguous. This CDR3 is built from 14 residues. CDR1 and CDR2 from the germline V gene are LGHDT and YNNKEL (reference sequence). Trimming stripped 1 base from V and 4 bases from J, with 9 bases between.